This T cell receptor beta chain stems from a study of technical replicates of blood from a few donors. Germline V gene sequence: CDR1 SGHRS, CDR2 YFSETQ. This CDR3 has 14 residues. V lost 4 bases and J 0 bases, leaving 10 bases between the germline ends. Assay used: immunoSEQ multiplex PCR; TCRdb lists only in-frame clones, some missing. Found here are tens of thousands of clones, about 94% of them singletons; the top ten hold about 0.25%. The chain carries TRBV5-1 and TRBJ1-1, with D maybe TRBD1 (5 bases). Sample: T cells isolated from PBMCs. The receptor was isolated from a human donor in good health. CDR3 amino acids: CASSKTAMNTEAFF. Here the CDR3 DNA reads TGCGCCAGCAGCAAGACAGCCATGAACACTGAAGCTTTCTTT. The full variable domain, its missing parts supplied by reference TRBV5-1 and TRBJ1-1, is KAGVTQTPRYLIKTRGQQVTLSCSPISGHRSVSWYQQTPGQGLQFLFEYFSETQRNKGNFPGRFSGRQFSNSRSEMNVSTLELGDSALYLCASSKTAMNTEAFFGQGTRLTVV.